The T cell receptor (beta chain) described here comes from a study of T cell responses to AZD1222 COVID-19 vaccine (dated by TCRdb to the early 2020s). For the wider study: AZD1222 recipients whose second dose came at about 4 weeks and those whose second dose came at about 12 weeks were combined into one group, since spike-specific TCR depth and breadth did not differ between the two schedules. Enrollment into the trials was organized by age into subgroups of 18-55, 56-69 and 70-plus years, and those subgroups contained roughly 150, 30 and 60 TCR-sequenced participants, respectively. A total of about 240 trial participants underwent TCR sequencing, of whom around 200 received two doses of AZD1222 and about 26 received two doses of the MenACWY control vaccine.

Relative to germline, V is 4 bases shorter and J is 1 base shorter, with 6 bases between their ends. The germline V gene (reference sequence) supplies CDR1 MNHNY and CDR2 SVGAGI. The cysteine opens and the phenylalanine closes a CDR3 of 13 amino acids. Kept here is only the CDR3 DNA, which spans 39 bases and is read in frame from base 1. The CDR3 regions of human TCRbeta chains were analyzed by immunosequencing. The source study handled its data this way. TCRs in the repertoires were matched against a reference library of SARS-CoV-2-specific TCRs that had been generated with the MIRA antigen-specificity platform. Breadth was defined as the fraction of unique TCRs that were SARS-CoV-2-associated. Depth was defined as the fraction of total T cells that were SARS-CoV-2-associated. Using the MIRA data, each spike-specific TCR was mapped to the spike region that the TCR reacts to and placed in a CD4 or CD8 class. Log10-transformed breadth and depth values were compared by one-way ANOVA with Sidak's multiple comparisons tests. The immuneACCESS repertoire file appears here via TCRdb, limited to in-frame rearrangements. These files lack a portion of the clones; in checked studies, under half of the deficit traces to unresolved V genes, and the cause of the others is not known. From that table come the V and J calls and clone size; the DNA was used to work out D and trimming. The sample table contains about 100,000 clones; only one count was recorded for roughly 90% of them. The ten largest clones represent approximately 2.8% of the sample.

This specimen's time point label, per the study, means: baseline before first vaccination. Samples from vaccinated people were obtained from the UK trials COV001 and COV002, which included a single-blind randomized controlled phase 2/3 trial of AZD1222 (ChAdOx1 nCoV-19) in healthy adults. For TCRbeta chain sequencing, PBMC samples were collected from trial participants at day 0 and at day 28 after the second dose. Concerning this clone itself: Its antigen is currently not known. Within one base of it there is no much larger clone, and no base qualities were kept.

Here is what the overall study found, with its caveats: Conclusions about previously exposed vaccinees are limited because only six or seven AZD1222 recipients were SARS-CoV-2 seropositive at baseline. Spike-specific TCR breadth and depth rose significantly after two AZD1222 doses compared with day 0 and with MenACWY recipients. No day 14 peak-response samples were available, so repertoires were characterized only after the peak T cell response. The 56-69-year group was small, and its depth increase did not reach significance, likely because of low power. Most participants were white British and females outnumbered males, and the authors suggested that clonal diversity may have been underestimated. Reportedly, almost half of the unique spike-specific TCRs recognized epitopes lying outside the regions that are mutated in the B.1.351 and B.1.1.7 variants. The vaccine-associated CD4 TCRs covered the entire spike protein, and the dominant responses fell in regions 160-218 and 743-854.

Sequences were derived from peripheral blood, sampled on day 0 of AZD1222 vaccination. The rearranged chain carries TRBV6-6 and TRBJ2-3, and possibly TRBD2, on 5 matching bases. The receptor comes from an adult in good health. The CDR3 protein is CASSWTGTDTQYF. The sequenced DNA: TGTGCCAGCAGTTGGACTGGCACAGATACGCAGTATTTT.